A selection of T cell receptor beta chains follows, all from one sample in a study of T cells in Graves' hyperthyroidism and ophthalmopathy. TCRdb re-analysed the multiplex PCR reads in MiXCR, keeping a single row per CDR3 protein. The sample gives a few hundred thousand distinct CDR3 sequences, around 18% of which show up once; roughly two fifths is in the top ten. The sample taken for sequencing was blood. The receptors shown here come from a young man with Graves' ophthalmopathy. CDR3s include the opening cysteine and the closing phenylalanine or tryptophan. The D gene is left open where the match is weak. The size field is filled for only some rows; it gives once, few, many or a size class.

>TRBV29-1|TRBJ2-5|.|.
CSVGSVWETQYF
TGCAGCGTTGGATCCGTTTGGGAGACCCAGTACTTC
>TRBV27|TRBJ1-2|many|.
CASSRGTLNYGYTF
TGTGCCAGCAGTCGCGGGACACTTAACTATGGCTACACCTTC
>TRBV28|TRBJ2-5|many|.
CASRGGGGAEETQYF
TGTGCCAGCAGGGGAGGTGGGGGGGCTGAGGAGACCCAGTACTTC
>TRBV6-1|TRBJ2-7|many|.
CASSYEQYF
TGTGCCAGCTCCTACGAGCAGTACTTC
>TRBV20-1|TRBJ2-7|few|.
CSASRENYEQYF
TGCAGTGCTTCCAGGGAGAACTACGAGCAGTACTTC
>TRBV7-9|TRBJ2-5|many|TRBD2
CASSGLAGKETQYF
TGTGCCAGCAGTGGACTAGCGGGGAAAGAGACCCAGTACTTC
>TRBV15|TRBJ1-1|few|TRBD1
CATSRDDRGATEAFF
TGTGCCACCAGCAGAGACGACAGGGGGGCGACTGAAGCTTTCTTT
>TRBV2|TRBJ2-5|many|.
CASSEVVRRGLGGETQYF
TGTGCCAGCAGTGAAGTCGTGAGGCGGGGCCTAGGGGGGGAGACCCAGTACTTC
>TRBV5-6|TRBJ2-4|few|.
CASSLRWGIQYF
TGTGCCAGCAGCTTGAGGTGGGGCATTCAGTACTTC
>TRBV9|TRBJ1-6|.|.
CASSAGVSPPLHF
TGTGCCAGCAGCGCCGGGGTTTCCCCACCCCTCCACTTT
>TRBV12-3/TRBV12-4|TRBJ2-3|many|.
CASSAADTQYF
TGTGCCAGCAGTGCGGCAGATACGCAGTATTTT
>TRBV7-8|TRBJ2-2|many|TRBD1
CAGTANTGELFF
TGTGCCGGGACAGCGAACACCGGGGAGCTGTTTTTT
>TRBV20-1|TRBJ1-3|.|.
CSAPGGGASGNTIYF
TGCAGTGCTCCGGGTGGGGGGGCTTCTGGAAACACCATATATTTT
>TRBV7-8|TRBJ2-6|few|.
CASIRTRYSGANVLTF
TGTGCCAGCATTCGGACACGCTACTCTGGGGCCAACGTCCTGACTTTC
>TRBV30|TRBJ2-1|.|.
CACDGTHYNEQFF
TGTGCCTGCGACGGGACCCACTACAATGAGCAGTTCTTC
>TRBV3-1|TRBJ1-6|many|TRBD1
CASSQGGTALFPLHF
TGTGCCAGCAGCCAAGGAGGGACAGCCCTTTTTCCCCTCCACTTT
>TRBV12-3/TRBV12-4|TRBJ1-3|few|.
CAVRGGPHSGNTIYF
TGTGCCGTCCGGGGGGGCCCCCACTCTGGAAACACCATATATTTT
>TRBV20-1|TRBJ1-1|many|TRBD1
CSARGTGVTEAFF
TGCAGTGCTAGGGGGACAGGGGTTACTGAAGCTTTCTTT
>TRBV15|TRBJ2-7|.|TRBD1
CATSRRVTGVNYEQYF
TGTGCCACCAGCAGGAGGGTGACAGGGGTGAACTACGAGCAGTACTTC
>TRBV6-1|TRBJ1-3|few|.
CASSYQGVPGNTIYF
TGTGCCAGCAGTTATCAGGGAGTCCCTGGAAACACCATATATTTT
>TRBV11-1|TRBJ1-1|many|TRBD1
CASSSHRDSSTEAFF
TGTGCCAGCAGCTCCCATAGGGACAGTTCCACTGAAGCTTTCTTT
>TRBV20-1|TRBJ1-5|many|TRBD1
CSARKDRDQPQHF
TGCAGTGCTAGAAAAGACAGGGATCAGCCCCAGCATTTT
>TRBV5-1|TRBJ1-1|.|.
CASLEGGTNSEAFF
TGCGCCAGCCTCGAGGGGGGAACTAACTCTGAAGCTTTCTTT
>TRBV14|TRBJ2-2|many|TRBD1
CASSQRTGGYTGELFF
TGTGCCAGCAGCCAAAGGACAGGGGGTTACACCGGGGAGCTGTTTTTT
>TRBV6-1|TRBJ2-3|many|.
CASSLGHLDTQYF
TGTGCCAGCAGTTTGGGACATTTAGATACGCAGTATTTT
>TRBV7-9|TRBJ2-1|many|TRBD2
CASSDKGLAGVNEQFF
TGTGCCAGCAGCGACAAGGGACTAGCGGGGGTCAATGAGCAGTTCTTC
>TRBV6-1|TRBJ1-5|once|TRBD1
CASSPGQGKFQPQHF
TGTGCCAGCAGTCCGGGACAGGGGAAATTTCAGCCCCAGCATTTT
>TRBV28|TRBJ2-3|many|TRBD2
CASSFLGLAGGTDTQYF
TGTGCCAGCAGTTTCCTGGGACTAGCGGGGGGTACAGATACGCAGTATTTT